This T cell receptor (beta chain) is from a study of identical twins. From the 5' RACE reads, TCRdb called clonotypes with MiXCR, one entry per CDR3 protein. This sample yields around 240,000 distinct CDR3 sequences, of which 5.5% to 8% are seen a single time; 3.5% to 4% belongs to the top ten. Per the germline V gene, CDR1 is LNHNV and CDR2 is YYDKDF (reference sequence). V lost 3 bases and J lost 0; bases outside the gene matches: 17. This CDR3 has 20 residues. This sample was also put to use in a study of yellow fever vaccine responses in identical twins.

The sample consisted of memory (CD45RO+) T cells sorted from blood. The origin of this receptor is a woman aged 18-29 years in good health. The rearrangement joins TRBV15 to TRBJ2-7; 10 positions match TRBD2. CDR3 in amino acids: CATSRDELAGAVRSSYEQYF. The CDR3 bases are TGTGCCACCAGCAGGGATGAGCTAGCGGGAGCCGTCAGAAGCTCCTACGAGCAGTACTTC.